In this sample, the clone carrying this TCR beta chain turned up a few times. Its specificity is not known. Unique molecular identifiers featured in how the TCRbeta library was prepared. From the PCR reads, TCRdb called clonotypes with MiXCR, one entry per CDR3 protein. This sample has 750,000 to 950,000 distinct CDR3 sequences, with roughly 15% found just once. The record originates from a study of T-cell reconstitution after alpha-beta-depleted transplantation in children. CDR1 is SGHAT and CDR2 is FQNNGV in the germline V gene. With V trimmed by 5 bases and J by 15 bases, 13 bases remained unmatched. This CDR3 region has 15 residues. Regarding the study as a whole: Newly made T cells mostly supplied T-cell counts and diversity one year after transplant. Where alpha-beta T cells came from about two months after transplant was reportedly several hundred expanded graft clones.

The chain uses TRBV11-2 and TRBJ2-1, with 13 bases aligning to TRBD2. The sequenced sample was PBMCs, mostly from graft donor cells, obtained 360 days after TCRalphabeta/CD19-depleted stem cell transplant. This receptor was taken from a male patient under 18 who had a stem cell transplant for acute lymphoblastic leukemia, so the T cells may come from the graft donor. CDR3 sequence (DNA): TGTGCCAGCAGCACGACCGGGACTAGCGGGATCAGACTGTTCTTC. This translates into CASSTTGTSGIRLFF.